The rows below give T cell receptor beta chains drawn from one sample of a study of PD-1 blockade in mismatch repair-deficient tumors. Clones were sequenced by immunoSEQ multiplex PCR, and TCRdb holds only the in-frame ones, with some missing. The sample lists 70,000 to 95,000 clones, 80% to 90% occurring once. The source material was peripheral blood, sampled 44 weeks after starting pembrolizumab. These receptors were collected from an adult with mismatch repair-deficient cancer. Each CDR3 is given with its conserved first and last residue. The D gene is left open where the match is weak. Where a row states a size, it is once, few, many or the class of an expanded clone; other rows omit it.

clone size	J gene	D gene	V gene	CDR3 protein	CDR3 DNA
.	TRBJ2-1	.	TRBV7-9	CASSFYTGNEQFF	TGTGCCAGCAGCTTCTATACGGGCAATGAGCAGTTCTTC
.	TRBJ2-5	.	TRBV5-5	CASSFDPGAWETQYF	TGTGCCAGCAGCTTCGACCCGGGGGCTTGGGAGACCCAGTACTTC
.	TRBJ1-5	.	TRBV4-2	CASSQGAGRGIQPQHF	TGTGCCAGCAGCCAAGGTGCAGGGAGGGGAATTCAGCCCCAGCATTTT
.	TRBJ1-2	.	TRBV7-2	CASSQPGRGRSENGYTF	TGTGCCAGCAGCCAACCAGGAAGGGGGAGGTCCGAGAATGGCTACACCTTC
.	TRBJ1-5	.	TRBV12-5	CASGLFYLGRSVNQPQHF	TGTGCTAGTGGTTTGTTTTATTTGGGGAGGTCGGTAAATCAGCCCCAGCATTTT
.	TRBJ2-2	.	TRBV12-5	CASGLVTGTSTNTGELFF	TGTGCTAGTGGTTTGGTCACCGGGACGTCGACGAACACCGGGGAGCTGTTTTTT
.	TRBJ2-2	.	TRBV29-1	CSVQTRARSGELFF	TGCAGCGTCCAGACCCGCGCGCGGAGCGGGGAGCTGTTTTTT
.	TRBJ2-5	.	TRBV30	CAWSLTLGPLETQYF	TGTGCCTGGAGTCTAACCCTGGGACCCCTAGAGACCCAGTACTTC
.	TRBJ1-1	.	TRBV9	CASSVLDYTEAFF	TGTGCCAGCAGCGTCCTCGACTACACTGAAGCTTTCTTT
.	TRBJ2-2	TRBD2	TRBV7-9	CASSLAGKANTGELFF	TGTGCCAGCAGCCTAGCGGGGAAAGCGAACACCGGGGAGCTGTTTTTT
.	TRBJ1-1	.	TRBV15	CATSTRGNTEAFF	TGTGCCACCAGCACCCGGGGGAACACTGAAGCTTTCTTT
.	TRBJ1-5	TRBD1	TRBV19	CASSRQGGQPQHF	TGTGCCAGTAGTAGACAGGGCGGACAGCCCCAGCATTTT
.	TRBJ2-1	TRBD2	TRBV19	CASRGGLGTSRNNEQFF	TGTGCCAGTAGGGGGGGACTCGGGACTAGCAGAAACAATGAGCAGTTCTTC
.	TRBJ2-1	TRBD2	TRBV4-3	CASSQDPSGRSYNEQFF	TGCGCCAGCAGCCAAGATCCTAGCGGGAGGTCCTACAATGAGCAGTTCTTC
.	TRBJ2-1	TRBD2	TRBV7-2	CASSLRLAEYNEQFF	TGTGCCAGCAGCTTAAGGCTAGCGGAGTACAATGAGCAGTTCTTC
.	TRBJ2-1	TRBD2	TRBV18	CASSPPEASGSYNEQFF	TGTGCCAGCTCACCACCTGAGGCTAGCGGATCCTACAATGAGCAGTTCTTC
.	TRBJ1-1	.	TRBV13	CASSLGDRNTEAFF	TGTGCCAGCAGCTTAGGGGACAGGAACACTGAAGCTTTCTTT
.	TRBJ1-2	.	TRBV28	CASSFGPNYGYTF	TGTGCCAGCAGTTTCGGACCCAACTATGGCTACACCTTC
.	TRBJ2-1	.	TRBV21-1	CASPSGKQFF	TGTGCCAGCCCGAGCGGGAAGCAGTTCTTC
few	TRBJ2-7	.	TRBV5-4	CASSSRLGEQYF	TGTGCCAGCAGCTCGAGACTCGGCGAGCAGTACTTC
.	TRBJ1-2	.	TRBV7-9	CASSSGYYGYTF	TGTGCCAGCAGCTCAGGTTACTATGGCTACACCTTC
.	TRBJ1-1	.	TRBV29-1	CSVAKDLNTEAFF	TGCAGCGTCGCTAAAGATTTGAACACTGAAGCTTTCTTT
.	TRBJ2-1	TRBD1	TRBV5-1	CASSLETGALDEQFF	TGCGCCAGCAGCTTGGAGACAGGGGCCTTGGATGAGCAGTTCTTC
.	TRBJ1-3	.	TRBV6-1	CASSSDGSGNTIYF	TGTGCCAGCAGCTCGGACGGCTCTGGAAACACCATATATTTT
few	TRBJ2-7	.	TRBV6-5	CASSGDRYEQYF	TGTGCCAGCAGCGGGGACCGCTACGAGCAGTACTTC
.	TRBJ2-7	.	TRBV6-5	CASSLARSYEQYF	TGTGCCAGCAGCTTAGCGAGATCCTACGAGCAGTACTTC
.	TRBJ1-5	.	TRBV6-5	CASSGVSSNQPQHF	TGTGCCAGCAGTGGCGTCAGTAGCAATCAGCCCCAGCATTTT
few	TRBJ2-3	.	TRBV2	CASSLNRAQYF	TGTGCCAGCAGTTTAAACCGGGCGCAGTATTTT
.	TRBJ1-1	TRBD1	TRBV10-3	CAISESSTGTEAFF	TGTGCCATCAGTGAGTCGTCGACAGGGACTGAAGCTTTCTTT
.	TRBJ1-2	.	TRBV7-9	CASSPSQGNSYGYTF	TGTGCCAGCAGCCCTTCGCAGGGAAATAGTTATGGCTACACCTTC
.	TRBJ2-7	TRBD2	TRBV7-2	CASSLGGGVYYEQYF	TGTGCCAGCAGCTTAGGTGGGGGGGTCTACTACGAGCAGTACTTC
.	TRBJ1-3	.	TRBV19	CASSIDAVDSGNTIYF	TGTGCCAGTAGTATTGATGCCGTCGACTCTGGAAACACCATATATTTT
.	TRBJ2-3	TRBD2	TRBV29-1	CSALAGGTDTQYF	TGCAGCGCGTTAGCGGGAGGGACAGATACGCAGTATTTT
.	TRBJ2-2	.	TRBV14	CASSRLNTGFGTGELFF	TGTGCCAGCAGCCGCTTAAATACAGGGTTTGGCACCGGGGAGCTGTTTTTT
.	TRBJ2-7	.	TRBV10-3	CATRQGGVYEQYF	TGTGCCACCCGGCAGGGGGGGGTCTACGAGCAGTACTTC